The 2 T cell receptor beta chains below all came from one sample that was sequenced in a study of T cell repertoires in cytomegalovirus infection. TCRdb re-called the reads through MiXCR, storing one row per CDR3 protein. The data show fewer than 550,000 distinct CDR3 sequences, with about a quarter seen just once and about 13% held by the top ten. Input material: PBMCs. These receptors originate from a human donor in good health (CMV status not recorded). Some clones in this sample may be carry-over from other donors' samples.

V usage is TRBV20-1 and J usage is TRBJ1-4; possibly TRBD1 for D (5 bases). CDR1 and CDR2 from the germline V gene are DFQATT and SNEGSKA (reference sequence). This CDR3 is 14 amino acids long. V lost 5 bases and J lost 2, with 12 bases in between. The chain's CDR3 is CSAPLEGTNEKLFF. Written as DNA, the CDR3 is TGCAGTGCTCCGCTCGAGGGGACTAATGAAAAACTGTTTTTT.

The chain couples TRBV19 to TRBJ1-1; the D gene is possibly TRBD1 (6 bases). Trimming left V 3 bases short and J 4 bases short, with 12 bases between. The germline gives CDR1 LNHDA, CDR2 SQIVND (reference sequence). The CDR3 runs to 14 residues. The CDR3 DNA follows: TGTGCCAGTAGTATTTTGACAGGTTTCACTGAAGCTTTCTTT. Its translation is CASSILTGFTEAFF.